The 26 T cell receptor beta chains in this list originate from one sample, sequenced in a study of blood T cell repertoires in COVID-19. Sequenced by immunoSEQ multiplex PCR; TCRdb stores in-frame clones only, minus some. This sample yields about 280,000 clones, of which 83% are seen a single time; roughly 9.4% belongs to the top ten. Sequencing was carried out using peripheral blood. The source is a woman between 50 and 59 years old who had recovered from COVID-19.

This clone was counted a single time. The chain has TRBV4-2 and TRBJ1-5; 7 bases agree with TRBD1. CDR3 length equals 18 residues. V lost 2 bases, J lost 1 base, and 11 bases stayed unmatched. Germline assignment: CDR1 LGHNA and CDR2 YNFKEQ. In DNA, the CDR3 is TGTGCCAGCAGCCAAACCCAGACAGGGCTTGGCAGCAATCAGCCCCAGCATTTT. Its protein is CASSQTQTGLGSNQPQHF.

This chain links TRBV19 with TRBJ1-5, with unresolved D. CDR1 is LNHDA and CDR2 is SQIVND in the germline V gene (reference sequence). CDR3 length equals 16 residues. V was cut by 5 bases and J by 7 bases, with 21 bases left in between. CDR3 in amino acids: CASSSDPPGIGQPQHF. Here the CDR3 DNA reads TGTGCCAGTAGTTCAGATCCTCCGGGGATAGGGCAGCCCCAGCATTTT.

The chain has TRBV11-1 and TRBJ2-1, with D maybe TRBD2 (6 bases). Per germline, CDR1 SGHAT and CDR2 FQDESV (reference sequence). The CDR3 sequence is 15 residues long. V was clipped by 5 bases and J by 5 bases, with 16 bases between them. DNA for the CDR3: TGTGCCAGCAGCGCTCGGGCTAGCGTCAACAATGAGCAGTTCTTC. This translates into CASSARASVNNEQFF.

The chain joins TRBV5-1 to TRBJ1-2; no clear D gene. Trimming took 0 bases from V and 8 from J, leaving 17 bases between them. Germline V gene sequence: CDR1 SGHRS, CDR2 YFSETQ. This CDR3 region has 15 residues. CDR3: CASSLVARPIGGYTF. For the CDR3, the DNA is TGCGCCAGCAGCTTGGTTGCCAGGCCGATAGGCGGCTACACCTTC.

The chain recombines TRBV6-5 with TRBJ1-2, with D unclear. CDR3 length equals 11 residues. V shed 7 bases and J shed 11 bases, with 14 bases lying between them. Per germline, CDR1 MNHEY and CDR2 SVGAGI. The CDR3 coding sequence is TGTGCCAGCACGGATCGGGTGGGTTACACCTTC. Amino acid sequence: CASTDRVGYTF.

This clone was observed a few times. CDR3 bases: TGTGCCAGCAGTTACGGGGTCTACCAAGAGACCCAGTACTTC. Its translation is CASSYGVYQETQYF. The chain couples TRBV3-1 (or the pseudogene TRBV3-2) to TRBJ2-5; D perhaps matches TRBD2 (5 bases). The V gene's germline CDR1 is LGHDT and CDR2 YNNKEL (reference sequence). The ends were cut back, 6 bases at V and 0 bases at J, with 11 bases in the middle. The CDR3 has 14 amino acids.

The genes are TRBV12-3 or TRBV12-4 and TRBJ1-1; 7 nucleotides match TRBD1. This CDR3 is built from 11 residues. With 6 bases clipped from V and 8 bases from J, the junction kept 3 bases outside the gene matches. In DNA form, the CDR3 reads TGTGCCAGCAGCCTACAGGGGGAAGCTTTCTTT. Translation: CASSLQGEAFF.

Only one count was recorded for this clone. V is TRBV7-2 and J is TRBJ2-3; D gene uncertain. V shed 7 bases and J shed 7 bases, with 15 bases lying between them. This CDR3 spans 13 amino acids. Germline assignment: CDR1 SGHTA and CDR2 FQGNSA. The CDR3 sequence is CASNLRGANTQYF. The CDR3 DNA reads TGTGCCAGCAACCTCAGAGGCGCCAATACGCAGTATTTT.

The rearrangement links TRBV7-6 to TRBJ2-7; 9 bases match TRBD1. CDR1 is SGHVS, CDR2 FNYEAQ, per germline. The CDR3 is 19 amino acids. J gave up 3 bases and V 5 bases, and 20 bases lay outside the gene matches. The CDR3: CASSQRPGQGIGSVYEQYF. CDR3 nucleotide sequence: TGTGCCAGCAGCCAGCGCCCCGGACAGGGGATAGGATCTGTCTACGAGCAGTACTTC.

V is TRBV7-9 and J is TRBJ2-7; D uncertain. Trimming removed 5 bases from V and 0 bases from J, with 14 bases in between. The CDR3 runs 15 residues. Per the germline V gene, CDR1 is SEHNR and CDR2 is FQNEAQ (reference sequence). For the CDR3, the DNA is TGTGCCAGCAGCACTCCCGCTATGCCCTCCTACGAGCAGTACTTC. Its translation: CASSTPAMPSYEQYF.

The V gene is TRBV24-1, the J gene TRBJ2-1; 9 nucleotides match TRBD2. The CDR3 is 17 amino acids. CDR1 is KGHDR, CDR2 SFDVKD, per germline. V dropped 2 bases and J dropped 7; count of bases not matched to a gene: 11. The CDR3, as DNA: TGTGCCACCAGTGATTCCCCGGGCGGGAGGGCCGCGAATGAGCAGTTCTTC. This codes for CATSDSPGGRAANEQFF.

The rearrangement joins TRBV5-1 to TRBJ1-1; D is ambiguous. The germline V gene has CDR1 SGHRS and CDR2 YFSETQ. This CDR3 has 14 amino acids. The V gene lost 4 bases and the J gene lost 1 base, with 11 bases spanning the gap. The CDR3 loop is CASSAPGANTEAFF. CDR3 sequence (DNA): TGCGCCAGCAGCGCCCCGGGAGCGAACACTGAAGCTTTCTTT.

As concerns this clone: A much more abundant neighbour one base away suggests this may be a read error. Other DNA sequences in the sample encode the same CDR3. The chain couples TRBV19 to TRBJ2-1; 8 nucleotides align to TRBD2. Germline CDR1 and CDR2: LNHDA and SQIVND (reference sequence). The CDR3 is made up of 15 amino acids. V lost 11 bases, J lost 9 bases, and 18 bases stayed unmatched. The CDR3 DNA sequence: TGTGCCTGTTGTATTGGGACCGGGGCGGGGGGTGAGCAGTTCTTC. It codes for CACCIGTGAGGEQFF.

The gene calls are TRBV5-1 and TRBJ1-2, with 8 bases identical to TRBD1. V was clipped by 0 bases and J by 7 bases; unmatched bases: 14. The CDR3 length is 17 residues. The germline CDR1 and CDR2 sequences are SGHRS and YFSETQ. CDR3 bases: TGCGCCAGCAGCTTGGCGGCCGGGACAGGATTGAGAGGTGGCTACACCTTC. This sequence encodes CASSLAAGTGLRGGYTF. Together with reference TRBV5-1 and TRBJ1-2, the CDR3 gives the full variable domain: KAGVTQTPRYLIKTRGQQVTLSCSPISGHRSVSWYQQTPGQGLQFLFEYFSETQRNKGNFPGRFSGRQFSNSRSEMNVSTLELGDSALYLCASSLAAGTGLRGGYTFGSGTRLTVV.

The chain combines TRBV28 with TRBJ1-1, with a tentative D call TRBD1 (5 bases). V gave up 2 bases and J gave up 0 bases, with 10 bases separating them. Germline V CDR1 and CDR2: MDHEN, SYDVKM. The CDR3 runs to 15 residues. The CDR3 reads CASSLNRLMNTEAFF. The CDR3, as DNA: TGTGCCAGCAGTTTAAACAGGTTAATGAACACTGAAGCTTTCTTT.

The CDR3 DNA follows: TGTGCCAGCAGTTATTGGCGGGAGGGTTACAATGAGCAGTTCTTC. This gives the protein CASSYWREGYNEQFF. The chain has TRBV6-2 or TRBV6-3 and TRBJ2-1, with 9 bases that match TRBD2. V trimming: 3 bases; J trimming: 4 bases; junction bases outside the gene matches: 4. Germline assignment: CDR1 MNHEY and CDR2 SVGEGT. The CDR3 extends over 15 amino acids.

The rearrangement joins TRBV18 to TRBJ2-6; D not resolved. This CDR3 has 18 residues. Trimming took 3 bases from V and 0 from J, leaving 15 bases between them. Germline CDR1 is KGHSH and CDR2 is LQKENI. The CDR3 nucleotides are TGTGCCAGCTCACCGGAGCTAGGCGGTGGCTCTGGGGCCAACGTCCTGACTTTC. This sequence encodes CASSPELGGGSGANVLTF.

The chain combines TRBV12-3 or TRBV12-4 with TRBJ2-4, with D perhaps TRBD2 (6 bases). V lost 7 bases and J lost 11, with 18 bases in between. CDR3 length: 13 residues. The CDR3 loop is CASTWSREEVQYF. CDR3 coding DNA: TGTGCCAGCACCTGGTCCAGGGAGGAGGTTCAGTACTTC.

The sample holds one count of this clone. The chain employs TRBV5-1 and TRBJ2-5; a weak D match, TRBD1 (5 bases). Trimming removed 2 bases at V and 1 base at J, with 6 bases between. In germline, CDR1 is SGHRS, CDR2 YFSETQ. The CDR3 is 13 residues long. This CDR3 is CASSFDSQETQYF. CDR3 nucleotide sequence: TGCGCCAGCAGCTTTGACAGCCAAGAGACCCAGTACTTC.

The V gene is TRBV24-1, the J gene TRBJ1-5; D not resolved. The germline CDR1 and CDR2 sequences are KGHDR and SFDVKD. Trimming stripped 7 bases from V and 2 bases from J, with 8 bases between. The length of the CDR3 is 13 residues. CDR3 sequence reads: CATSSGGNQPQHF. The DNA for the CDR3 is TGTGCCACCAGCTCAGGTGGCAATCAGCCCCAGCATTTT.

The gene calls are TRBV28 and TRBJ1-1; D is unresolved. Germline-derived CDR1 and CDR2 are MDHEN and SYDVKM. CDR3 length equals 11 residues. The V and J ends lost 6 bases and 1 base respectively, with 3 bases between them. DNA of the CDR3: TGTGCCAGCAGCAGGAACACTGAAGCTTTCTTT. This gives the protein CASSRNTEAFF.

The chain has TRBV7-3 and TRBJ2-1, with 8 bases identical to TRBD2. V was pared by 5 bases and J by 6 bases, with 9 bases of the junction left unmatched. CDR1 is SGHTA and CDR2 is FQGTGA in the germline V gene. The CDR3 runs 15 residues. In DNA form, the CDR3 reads TGTGCCAGCAGCATGCCGGGACTAGGGGCCAATGAGCAGTTCTTC. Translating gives CASSMPGLGANEQFF.

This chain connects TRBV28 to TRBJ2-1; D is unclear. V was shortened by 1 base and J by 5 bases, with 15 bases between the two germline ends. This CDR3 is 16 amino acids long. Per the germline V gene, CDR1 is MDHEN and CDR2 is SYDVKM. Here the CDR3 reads CASSLSWRSRDNEQFF. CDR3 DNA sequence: TGTGCCAGCAGTTTATCTTGGCGGAGCCGGGACAATGAGCAGTTCTTC.

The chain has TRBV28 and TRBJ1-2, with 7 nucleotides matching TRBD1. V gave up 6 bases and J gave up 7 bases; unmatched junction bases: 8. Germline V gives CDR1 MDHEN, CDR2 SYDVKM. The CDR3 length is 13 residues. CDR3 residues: CASRATGLAGYTF. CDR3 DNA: TGTGCCAGCAGAGCGACAGGGTTAGCTGGCTACACCTTC.

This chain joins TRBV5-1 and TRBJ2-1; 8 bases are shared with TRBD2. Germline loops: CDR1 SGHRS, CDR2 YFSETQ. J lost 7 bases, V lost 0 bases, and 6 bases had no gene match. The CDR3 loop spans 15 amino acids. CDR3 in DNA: TGCGCCAGCAGCTTGGGTAGCGGGGTTTTAAATGAGCAGTTCTTC. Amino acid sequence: CASSLGSGVLNEQFF.

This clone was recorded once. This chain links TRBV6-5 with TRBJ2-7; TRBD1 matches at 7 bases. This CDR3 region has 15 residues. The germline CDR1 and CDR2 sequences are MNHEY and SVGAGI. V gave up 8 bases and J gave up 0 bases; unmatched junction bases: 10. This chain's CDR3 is CASQADRSPSYEQYF. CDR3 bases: TGTGCCAGCCAGGCGGACAGGAGCCCCTCCTACGAGCAGTACTTC.